This TCR beta chain is drawn from a study of CXCR3-negative and CXCR3-positive naive CD8 T cells. Study-wide results and limits: Naive cells that were CXCR3-positive had more hydrophobic TRB CDR3s (compared with CXCR3-negative naive cells). The majority of assays used fresh PBMCs, and CXCR3 expression partially decreased after cryopreservation. Each naive subset displayed comparably high diversity, whereas memory CD8+ cells displayed much lower diversity.

Libraries were UMI-labeled 5' RACE TRB cDNA. One entry per CDR3 protein, without DNA, is what TCRdb gives after re-calling the 5' RACE reads. The sample table sets out 150,000 to 160,000 distinct CDR3 sequences. Every CD8+ subset sample held about 280,000 flow-sorted cells, done in triplicate. As regards this clonotype: The target antigen is unknown.

CDR3 length: 14 amino acids. Per germline, CDR1 MNHEY and CDR2 SVGAGI. The chain has TRBV6-5 and TRBJ2-3. Material for sequencing was naive CXCR3+ CD8+ T cells from blood. Indicated subset: CD45RO-CCR7+CD27+CD95- naive CD8+ T cells expressing CXCR3 (TNR3+). The receptor's source is a human donor in good health. Some clones in this sample may be carry-over from other donors' samples. The CDR3 loop reads CASSYRPLPDTQYF.